The 27 T cell receptor beta chains reported below all come from one sample, sequenced in a study of Graves' ophthalmopathy and Graves' hyperthyroidism. From RNA, the CDR3 regions of TCR beta chains were amplified and sequenced. The workflow started with a first-round RT-PCR run with HTBI primers and then moved on to a second-round multiplex PCR. One entry per CDR3 protein, called by TCRdb with MiXCR from the multiplex PCR reads. The data show about 700,000 distinct CDR3 sequences, about 41% seen once. The sample comprised peripheral blood. The receptors here all came from an adult man with Graves' ophthalmopathy.

The chain is built from TRBV10-2 and TRBJ2-7, with D perhaps matching TRBD2 (5 bases). CDR1 is WSHSY and CDR2 is SAAADI in the germline V gene. This CDR3 is 13 amino acids long. The ends were cut back, 6 bases at V and 3 bases at J, with 12 bases in the middle. CDR3 sequence (DNA): TGCGCCAGCAGCCCCCAGGAGGTCTACGAGCAGTACTTC. Its translation: CASSPQEVYEQYF.

This clonotype occurred a few times. The junction shows a germline mismatch at one end, possibly a read error. The rearrangement uses TRBV5-8 and TRBJ1-2; the D gene is possibly TRBD1 (5 bases). The CDR3 runs to 17 residues. CDR1 is SGHTS and CDR2 is YDEGEE in the germline V gene. The CDR3 DNA sequence: TGCGCCAGCAGCCAAGATCTTTATTCGGACACGTACTATGGCTACACCTTC. Amino acid sequence: CASSQDLYSDTYYGYTF.

The chain uses TRBV29-1 and TRBJ1-1; perhaps TRBD1 as D (5 bases). Trimming removed 8 bases from V and 6 bases from J, with 10 bases in between. The CDR3 spans 10 residues. In germline, CDR1 is SQVTM, CDR2 ANQGSEA. DNA of the CDR3: TGCAGCTTAGCAGGGTCTGAAGCTTTCTTT. This codes for CSLAGSEAFF.

The chain couples TRBV7-2 to TRBJ2-7; 8 bases align to TRBD2. J lost 7 bases, V lost 6 bases, and 5 bases had no gene match. The germline V gene has CDR1 SGHTA and CDR2 FQGNSA. The CDR3 consists of 12 residues. In DNA, the CDR3 is TGTGCCAGCAGTTCCGGGACTAGGGAGCAGTACTTC. Translating gives CASSSGTREQYF.

This chain links TRBV5-5 with TRBJ2-7; D is unclear. The germline V gene has CDR1 SGHKS and CDR2 YYEKEE (reference sequence). With 2 bases removed from V and 2 bases from J, the gap between germline ends came to 8 bases. The length of the CDR3 is 13 residues. The CDR3: CASSFSITYEQYF. In DNA, the CDR3 is TGTGCCAGCAGCTTTTCTATAACCTACGAGCAGTACTTC.

At least ten counts were recorded for this clonotype. The chain uses TRBV7-9 and TRBJ1-4, with a possible D match to TRBD1 (5 bases). V was shortened by 5 bases and J by 7 bases, with 14 bases between the two germline ends. The CDR3 totals 14 residues. From germline, CDR1 is SEHNR and CDR2 FQNEAQ (reference sequence). CDR3 DNA: TGTGCCAGCAGCCCTCGCGGGGGGAGTGAAAAACTGTTTTTT. Translated: CASSPRGGSEKLFF.

This clonotype showed up just a few times. The chain is built from TRBV5-1 and TRBJ1-1; D unresolved. This CDR3 is 15 amino acids long. The germline V and J ends were trimmed by 0 bases and 0 bases, with 9 bases remaining between them. From germline, CDR1 is SGHRS and CDR2 YFSETQ. The CDR3 spells CASSLGRAMNTEAFF. Written as DNA, the CDR3 is TGCGCCAGCAGCTTGGGTCGGGCCATGAACACTGAAGCTTTCTTT. Supplemented by reference TRBV5-1 and TRBJ1-1, the full variable domain reads KAGVTQTPRYLIKTRGQQVTLSCSPISGHRSVSWYQQTPGQGLQFLFEYFSETQRNKGNFPGRFSGRQFSNSRSEMNVSTLELGDSALYLCASSLGRAMNTEAFFGQGTRLTVV.

This rearrangement joins TRBV29-1 to TRBJ2-5; TRBD1 matches at 12 bases. The junction had 6 bases not matched to a gene; V was cut back by 8 bases and J by 5 bases. The CDR3 sequence is 13 residues long. The germline V gene encodes CDR1 SQVTM and CDR2 ANQGSEA. The CDR3 region is CSPGTGGLETQYF. CDR3 DNA sequence: TGCAGCCCCGGGACAGGGGGCTTGGAGACCCAGTACTTC.

At least ten counts were recorded for this clonotype. The J gene is TRBJ2-7, the V gene TRBV7-9; 8 nucleotides line up with TRBD2. J was trimmed by 5 bases and V by 2 bases; bases with no gene match: 2. Germline V gene sequence: CDR1 SEHNR, CDR2 FQNEAQ (reference sequence). The CDR3 is 13 amino acids. DNA of the CDR3: TGTGCCAGCAGCTTAAGCGGGAGTAACGAGCAGTACTTC. Its protein is CASSLSGSNEQYF.

The V gene is TRBV20-1, the J gene TRBJ2-2, with 8 bases lining up with TRBD1. The CDR3 runs to 14 residues. CDR1 is DFQATT, CDR2 SNEGSKA, per germline (reference sequence). J gave up 5 bases and V 3 bases, and 5 bases lay outside the gene matches. CDR3 nucleotides: TGCAGTGCTAGGGGCCGGACAGGGACCGGGGAGCTGTTTTTT. This encodes CSARGRTGTGELFF.

This clonotype has more than one count but fewer than ten. The V call is TRBV27, the J call TRBJ2-7, with D tentatively TRBD1 (6 bases). The CDR3 runs 13 residues. V was pared by 7 bases and J by 0 bases, with 10 bases between. CDR1 is MNHEY, CDR2 SMNVEV, per germline (reference sequence). CDR3 sequence (DNA): TGTGCCAGCACCCAGGGGCCCTCCTACGAGCAGTACTTC. Its protein is CASTQGPSYEQYF.

The V gene is TRBV7-3, the J gene TRBJ1-5; 10 bases are shared with TRBD1. Germline CDR1 is SGHTA and CDR2 is FQGTGA. The CDR3 spans 13 residues. The junction had 6 bases not matched to a gene; V was cut back by 5 bases and J by 11 bases. The CDR3 DNA is TGTGCCAGCAGCGGCGGACAGGGGGAGACCCAGCATTTT. Protein: CASSGGQGETQHF.

There are many counts of this clonotype. This chain connects TRBV7-9 to TRBJ1-1; D call uncertain. The CDR3 has 14 residues. The V end lost 6 bases, the J end lost 3 bases, and 14 bases lay between the germline ends. CDR1 SEHNR and CDR2 FQNEAQ come from the germline V gene (reference sequence). The CDR3 bases are TGTGCCAGCAGGAGGAGGGCTGAGGACACTGAAGCTTTCTTT. It is translated as CASRRRAEDTEAFF.

This chain links TRBV25-1 with TRBJ1-2; 9 nucleotides match TRBD1. Germline V CDR1 and CDR2: MGHDK, SYGVNS. J lost 3 bases, V lost 4 bases, and 6 bases had no gene match. CDR3 length: 15 residues. DNA for the CDR3: TGTGCCAGCAGTGTGACCGGGACAGGGTACTATGGCTACACCTTC. This codes for CASSVTGTGYYGYTF.

About this clonotype itself: Germline is not matched at one junction end, which may reflect a read error. J is TRBJ1-2 and V is TRBV14, with unresolved D. In germline, CDR1 is SGHDN, CDR2 FVKESK. The CDR3 is 16 amino acids. The DNA of the CDR3 is TGTGCCCGCAGCCAAGATAGAACCTCCGACCGATATGGCTACACCTTC. This translates into CARSQDRTSDRYGYTF.

This clonotype was counted many times. The chain joins TRBV29-1 to TRBJ1-2, with 7 bases fitting TRBD1. CDR3 size: 12 residues. Trimming cost V 6 bases and J 4 bases; bases outside gene matches: 5. CDR1 SQVTM and CDR2 ANQGSEA come from the germline V gene. The chain's CDR3 is CSVPTGFYGYTF. DNA for the CDR3: TGCAGCGTCCCGACAGGGTTCTATGGCTACACCTTC.

This clonotype was detected a few times. This chain links TRBV20-1 with TRBJ1-1; D ambiguous. The length of the CDR3 is 14 residues. V gave up 6 bases and J gave up 2 bases, with 16 bases separating them. Looked up from germline, CDR1 is DFQATT and CDR2 is SNEGSKA (reference sequence). The CDR3 reads CSAQLVTGNTEAFF. The CDR3 nucleotides are TGCAGTGCCCAGTTGGTCACGGGAAACACTGAAGCTTTCTTT.

Ten or more counts support this clonotype. The chain combines TRBV2 with TRBJ2-7; 7 bases are shared with TRBD1. V gave up 7 bases and J gave up 8 bases; unmatched junction bases: 11. There are 13 residues in the CDR3. Germline V gene lookup returns CDR1 SNHLY and CDR2 FYNNEI. Here the CDR3 DNA reads TGTGCCAGCACCTCGACAGGGTCCTTGAAGCAGTACTTC. It codes for CASTSTGSLKQYF.

The V gene is TRBV7-2, the J gene TRBJ2-3; D gene uncertain. Trimming left V 5 bases short and J 4 bases short, with 13 bases between. The CDR3 has 14 residues. The V gene's germline CDR1 is SGHTA and CDR2 FQGNSA. The CDR3 is CASSPRRISDTQYF. The CDR3 DNA reads as TGTGCCAGCAGCCCCCGTAGGATCTCAGATACGCAGTATTTT.

This clonotype has a handful of counts. V usage is TRBV2 and J usage is TRBJ2-7; 7 bases fit TRBD2. The length of the CDR3 is 14 residues. Losses at the gene ends were 5 bases for V and 3 bases for J; bases not matched to a gene: 7. Germline CDR1 and CDR2: SNHLY and FYNNEI. CDR3 in amino acids: CASSWGGVRYEQYF. CDR3 nucleotide sequence: TGTGCCAGCAGTTGGGGGGGGGTACGCTACGAGCAGTACTTC.

For this clonotype: This may be a read error, as it is one base from a much larger clone. The rearrangement uses TRBV9 and TRBJ1-2; 8 nucleotides match TRBD1. J gave up 4 bases and V 4 bases, and 9 bases lay outside the gene matches. Looked up from germline, CDR1 is SGDLS and CDR2 is YYNGEE. This CDR3 spans 15 amino acids. CDR3 residues: CASSPTGGPVYGYTF. CDR3 in DNA: TGTGCCAGCAGCCCCACAGGGGGGCCAGTCTATGGCTACACCTTC.

This clonotype has a count of ten or more. This sequence joins TRBV7-2 and TRBJ2-5; D is uncertain. The CDR3 sequence is 13 residues long. V dropped 2 bases and J dropped 5 bases, with 9 bases sitting between them. CDR1 and CDR2 from the germline V gene are SGHTA and FQGNSA. CDR3 DNA: TGTGCCAGCAGCTTATCCCCCAAGGAGACCCAGTACTTC. As protein: CASSLSPKETQYF.

The CDR3 DNA follows: TGCAGTGCTAGGGACAGGGGGGCACACCATCAGCCCCAGCATTTT. Its protein is CSARDRGAHHQPQHF. The chain has TRBV20-1 and TRBJ1-5; TRBD1 matches at 10 bases. Germline CDR1 and CDR2: DFQATT and SNEGSKA (reference sequence). V was clipped by 3 bases and J by 5 bases; unmatched bases: 7. CDR3 size: 15 residues.

The V gene is TRBV2, the J gene TRBJ2-5; TRBD2 is a possible D gene (5 bases). Germline V gene data show CDR1 as SNHLY and CDR2 as FYNNEI. Trimming shortened V by 5 bases and J by 6 bases, and 13 bases separated the two germline ends. The CDR3 consists of 13 residues. The CDR3 reads CASSPADSKTQYF. Here the CDR3 DNA reads TGTGCCAGCAGTCCAGCGGATTCGAAGACCCAGTACTTC.

The genes are TRBV6-1 and TRBJ1-1; D unclear. Germline CDR1 and CDR2: MNHNS and SASEGT. V lost 2 bases, J lost 4 bases, and 14 bases lay in between. There are 15 residues in the CDR3. The CDR3 sequence is CASSERTDLTTEAFF. The CDR3, as DNA: TGTGCCAGCAGTGAAAGGACCGACTTAACCACTGAAGCTTTCTTT.

The chain combines TRBV7-9 with TRBJ1-6; possible D gene TRBD1, 5 bases. Germline V gene data show CDR1 as SEHNR and CDR2 as FQNEAQ (reference sequence). With 5 bases removed from V and 6 bases from J, the gap between germline ends came to 20 bases. The CDR3 is 17 amino acids. This chain's CDR3 is CASSPTPPAGSNSPLHF. The CDR3 coding sequence is TGTGCCAGCAGCCCCACCCCACCGGCAGGGAGTAATTCACCCCTCCACTTT.

This chain uses TRBV7-9 with TRBJ1-6; 7 bases are a match to TRBD1. J was trimmed by 7 bases and V by 5 bases; bases with no gene match: 11. The CDR3 extends over 16 amino acids. The germline CDR1 and CDR2 sequences are SEHNR and FQNEAQ (reference sequence). The CDR3: CASSVSTGTDNSPLHF. CDR3 bases: TGTGCCAGCAGCGTATCCACCGGGACAGACAATTCACCCCTCCACTTT. Full variable domain (outside the CDR3, taken from reference TRBV7-9 and TRBJ1-6): DTGVSQNPRHKITKRGQNVTFRCDPISEHNRLYWYRQTLGQGPEFLTYFQNEAQLEKSRLLSDRFSAERPKGSFSTLEIQRTEQGDSAMYLCASSVSTGTDNSPLHFGNGTRLTVT.